The present entry profiles one T cell receptor beta chain with its context. These data originate in a study of Ad26.COV2.S vaccination and SARS-CoV-2 variants. Turning to the study itself: The donor belonged to the COV1001 Ad26.COV2.S trial arm. Intramuscularly, Ad26.COV2.S was given either once or twice, 56 days apart.

As to treatment: around 19 received Ad26.COV2.S at low or high dose, single or two shots; 5 received placebo; per-sample allocation not given. Material that was analyzed had been drawn on day 63 after the first vaccine or placebo injection. Expressing Wuhan-strain SARS-CoV-2 spike, an Ad26 vector served as the vaccine. In germline, CDR1 is LGHDT, CDR2 YNNKEL (reference sequence). This CDR3 is 13 amino acids long. The germline V and J ends were trimmed by 0 bases and 8 bases, with 10 bases remaining between them. Profiled with immunoSEQ multiplex PCR; TCRdb holds only in-frame clones, not every one. Here the sample spans about 320,000 clones, around 81% being singletons.

This TCR derives from a person between 18 and 59 years old who received the Ad26.COV2.S COVID-19 vaccine or a placebo. This chain connects TRBV3-1 (or the pseudogene TRBV3-2) to TRBJ1-2; TRBD1 is a possible D gene (5 bases). The source material was peripheral blood, sampled in a trial of Ad26.COV2.S vaccine versus placebo. CDR3 bases: TGTGCCAGCAGCCAAGATATCGGGGGAGGCTACACCTTC. This codes for CASSQDIGGGYTF.